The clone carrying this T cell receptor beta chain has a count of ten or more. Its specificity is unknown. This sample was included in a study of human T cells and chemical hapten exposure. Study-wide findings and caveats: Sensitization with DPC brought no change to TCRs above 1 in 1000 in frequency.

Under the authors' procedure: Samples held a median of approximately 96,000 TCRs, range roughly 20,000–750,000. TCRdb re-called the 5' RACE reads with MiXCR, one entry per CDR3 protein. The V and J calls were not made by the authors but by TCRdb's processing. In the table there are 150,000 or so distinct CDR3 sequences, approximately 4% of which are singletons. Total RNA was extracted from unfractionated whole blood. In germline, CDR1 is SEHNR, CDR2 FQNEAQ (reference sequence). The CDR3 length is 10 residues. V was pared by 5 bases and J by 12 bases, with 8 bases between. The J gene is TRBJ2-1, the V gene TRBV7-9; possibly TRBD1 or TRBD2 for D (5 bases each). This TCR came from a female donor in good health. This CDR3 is CASSPGRQFF. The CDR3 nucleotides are TGTGCCAGCAGCCCGGGACGGCAGTTCTTC.